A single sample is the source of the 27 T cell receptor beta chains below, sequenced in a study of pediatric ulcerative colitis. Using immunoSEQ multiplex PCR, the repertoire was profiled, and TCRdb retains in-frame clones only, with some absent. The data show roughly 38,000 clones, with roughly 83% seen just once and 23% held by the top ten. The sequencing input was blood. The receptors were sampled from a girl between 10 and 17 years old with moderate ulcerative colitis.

The CDR3 reads CASSPETGRWGNTIYF. The CDR3 nucleotides read TGTGCCAGCAGCCCAGAGACAGGGCGGTGGGGAAACACCATATATTTT. The chain links TRBV7-9 to TRBJ1-3; 7 nucleotides match TRBD1. The CDR3 is 16 residues long. Germline assignment: CDR1 SEHNR and CDR2 FQNEAQ (reference sequence). The V gene end was trimmed by 5 bases and the J gene end by 4 bases; junction bases not matched to a gene: 11.

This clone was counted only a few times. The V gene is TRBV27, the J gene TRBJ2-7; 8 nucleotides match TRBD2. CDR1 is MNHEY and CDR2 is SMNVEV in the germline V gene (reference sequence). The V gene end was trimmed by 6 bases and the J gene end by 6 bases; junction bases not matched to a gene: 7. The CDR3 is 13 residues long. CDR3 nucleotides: TGTGCCAGCAGCCCTACCCTAGCGGGCGAGCAGTACTTC. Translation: CASSPTLAGEQYF.

CDR3 in DNA: TGTGCCTGGGCCGGGACCACTATAGGCTACACCTTC. Its translation: CAWAGTTIGYTF. The chain recombines TRBV30 with TRBJ1-2; weak D call: TRBD1 (5 bases). Deletions cut 5 bases from V and 8 bases from J, with 15 bases between. This CDR3 is 12 amino acids long. CDR1 and CDR2 from the germline V gene are GTSNPN and SVGIG (reference sequence).

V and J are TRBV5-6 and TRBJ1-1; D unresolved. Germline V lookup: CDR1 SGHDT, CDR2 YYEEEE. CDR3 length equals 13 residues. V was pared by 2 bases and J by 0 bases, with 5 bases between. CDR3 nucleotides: TGTGCCAGCAGCTTCACACTGAACACTGAAGCTTTCTTT. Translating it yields CASSFTLNTEAFF.

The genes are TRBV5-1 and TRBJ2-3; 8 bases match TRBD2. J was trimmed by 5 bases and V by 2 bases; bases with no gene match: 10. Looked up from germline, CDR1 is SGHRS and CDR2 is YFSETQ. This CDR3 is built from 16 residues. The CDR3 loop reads CASSLMRAGGGDTQYF. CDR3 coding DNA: TGCGCCAGCAGCTTAATGAGGGCGGGAGGAGGAGATACGCAGTATTTT.

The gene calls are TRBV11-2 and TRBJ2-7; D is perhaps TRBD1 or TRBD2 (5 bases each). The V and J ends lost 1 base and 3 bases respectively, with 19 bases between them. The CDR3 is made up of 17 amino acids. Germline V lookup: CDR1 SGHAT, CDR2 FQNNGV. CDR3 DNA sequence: TGTGCCAGCAGCTTAGTACCGCTGGACGGGGCCGGCTACGAGCAGTACTTC. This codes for CASSLVPLDGAGYEQYF.

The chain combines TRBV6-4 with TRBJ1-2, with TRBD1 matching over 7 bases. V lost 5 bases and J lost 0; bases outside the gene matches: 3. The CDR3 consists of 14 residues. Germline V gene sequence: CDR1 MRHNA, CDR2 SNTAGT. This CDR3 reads CASSYGTANYGYTF. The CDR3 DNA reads TGTGCCAGCAGTTACGGGACAGCTAACTATGGCTACACCTTC.

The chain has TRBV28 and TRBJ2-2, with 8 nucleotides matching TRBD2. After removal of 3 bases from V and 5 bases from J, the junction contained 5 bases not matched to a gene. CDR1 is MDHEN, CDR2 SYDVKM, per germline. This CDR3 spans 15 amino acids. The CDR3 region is CASSLRTSRTGELFF. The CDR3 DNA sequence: TGTGCCAGCAGTTTGCGGACTAGCCGGACCGGGGAGCTGTTTTTT. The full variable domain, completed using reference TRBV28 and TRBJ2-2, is DVKVTQSSRYLVKRTGEKVFLECVQDMDHENMFWYRQDPGLGLRLIYFSYDVKMKEKGDIPEGYSVSREKKERFSLILESASTNQTSMYLCASSLRTSRTGELFFGEGSRLTVL.

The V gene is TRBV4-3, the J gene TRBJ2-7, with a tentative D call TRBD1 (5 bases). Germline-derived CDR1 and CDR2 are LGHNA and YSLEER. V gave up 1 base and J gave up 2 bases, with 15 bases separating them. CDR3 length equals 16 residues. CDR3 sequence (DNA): TGCGCCAGCAGCCAAGGGTCAAGGGGCACCACCTACGAGCAGTACTTC. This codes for CASSQGSRGTTYEQYF.

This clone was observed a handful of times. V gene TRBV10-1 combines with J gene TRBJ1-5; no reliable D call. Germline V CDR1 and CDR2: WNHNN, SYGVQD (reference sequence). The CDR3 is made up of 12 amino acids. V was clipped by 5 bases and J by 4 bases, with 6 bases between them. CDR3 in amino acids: CASSSGNQPQHF. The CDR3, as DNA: TGCGCCAGCAGTTCGGGGAATCAGCCCCAGCATTTT.

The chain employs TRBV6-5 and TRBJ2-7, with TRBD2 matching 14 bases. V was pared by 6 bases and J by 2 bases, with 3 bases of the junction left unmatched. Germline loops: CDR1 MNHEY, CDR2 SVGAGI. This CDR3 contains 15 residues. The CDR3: CASRLTSGGAYEQYF. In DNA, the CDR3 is TGTGCCAGCAGACTGACTAGCGGGGGGGCCTACGAGCAGTACTTC.

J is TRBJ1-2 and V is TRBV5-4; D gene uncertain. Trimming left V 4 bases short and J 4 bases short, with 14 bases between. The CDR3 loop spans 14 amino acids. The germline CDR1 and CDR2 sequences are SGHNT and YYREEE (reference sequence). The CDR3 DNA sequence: TGTGCCAGCAGCCAAGGTACGGATCTCTATGGCTACACCTTC. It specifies CASSQGTDLYGYTF. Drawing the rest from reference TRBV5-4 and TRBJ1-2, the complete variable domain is ETGVTQSPTHLIKTRGQQVTLRCSSQSGHNTVSWYQQALGQGPQFIFQYYREEENGRGNFPPRFSGLQFPNYSSELNVNALELDDSALYLCASSQGTDLYGYTFGSGTRLTVV.

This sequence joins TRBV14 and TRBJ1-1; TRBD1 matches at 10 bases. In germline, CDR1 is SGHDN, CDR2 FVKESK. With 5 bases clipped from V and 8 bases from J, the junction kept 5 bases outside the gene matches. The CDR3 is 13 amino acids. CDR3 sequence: CASSRQGAGEAFF. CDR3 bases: TGTGCCAGCAGCAGACAGGGGGCTGGAGAAGCTTTCTTT. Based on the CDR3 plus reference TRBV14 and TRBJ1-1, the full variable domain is EAGVTQFPSHSVIEKGQTVTLRCDPISGHDNLYWYRRVMGKEIKFLLHFVKESKQDESGMPNNRFLAERTGGTYSTLKVQPAELEDSGVYFCASSRQGAGEAFFGQGTRLTVV.

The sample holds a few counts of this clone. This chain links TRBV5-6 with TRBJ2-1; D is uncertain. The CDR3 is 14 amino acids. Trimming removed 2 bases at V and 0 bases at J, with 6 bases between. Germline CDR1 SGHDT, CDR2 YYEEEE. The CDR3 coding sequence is TGTGCCAGCAGCTTAGGAAGCTCCTACAATGAGCAGTTCTTC. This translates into CASSLGSSYNEQFF.

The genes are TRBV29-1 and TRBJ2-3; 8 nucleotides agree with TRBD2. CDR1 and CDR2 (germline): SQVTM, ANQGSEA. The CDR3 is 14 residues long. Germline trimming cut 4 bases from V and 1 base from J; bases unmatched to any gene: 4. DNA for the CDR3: TGCAGCGTTGCCACTAGCGGAGGCACAGATACGCAGTATTTT. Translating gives CSVATSGGTDTQYF.

The chain's CDR3 is CASSPTGVAQPQHF. DNA of the CDR3: TGTGCCAGCTCCCCCACAGGGGTGGCTCAGCCCCAGCATTTT. The gene calls are TRBV18 and TRBJ1-5; 7 nucleotides line up with TRBD1. Germline V CDR1 and CDR2: KGHSH, LQKENI. The CDR3 totals 14 residues. V lost 6 bases to trimming and J lost 6 bases; unmatched junction nucleotides: 8.

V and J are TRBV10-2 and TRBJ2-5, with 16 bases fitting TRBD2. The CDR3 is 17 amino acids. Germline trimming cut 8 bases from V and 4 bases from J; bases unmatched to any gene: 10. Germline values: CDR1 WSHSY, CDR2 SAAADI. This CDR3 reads CASCPGTSGRAGETQYF. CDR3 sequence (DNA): TGCGCCAGCTGCCCCGGGACTAGCGGGAGGGCCGGAGAGACCCAGTACTTC.

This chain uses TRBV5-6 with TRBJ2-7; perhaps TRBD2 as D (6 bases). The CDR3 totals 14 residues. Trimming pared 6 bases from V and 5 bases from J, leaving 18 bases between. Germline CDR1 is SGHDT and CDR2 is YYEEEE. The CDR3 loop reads CASTVWGVRNEQYF. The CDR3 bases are TGTGCCAGCACCGTTTGGGGGGTGAGGAACGAGCAGTACTTC.

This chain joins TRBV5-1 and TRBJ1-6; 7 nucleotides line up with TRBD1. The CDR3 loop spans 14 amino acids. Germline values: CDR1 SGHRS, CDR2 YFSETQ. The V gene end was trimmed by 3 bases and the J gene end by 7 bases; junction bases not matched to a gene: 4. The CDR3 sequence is CASSWDSENSPLHF. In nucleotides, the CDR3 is TGCGCCAGCAGCTGGGACAGTGAGAATTCACCCCTCCACTTT.

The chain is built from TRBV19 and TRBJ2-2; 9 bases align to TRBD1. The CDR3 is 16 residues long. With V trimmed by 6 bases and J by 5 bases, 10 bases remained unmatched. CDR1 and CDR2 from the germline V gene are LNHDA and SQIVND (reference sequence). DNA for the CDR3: TGTGCCAGTAGACCAGGGACAGGGTCGAGGACCGGGGAGCTGTTTTTT. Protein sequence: CASRPGTGSRTGELFF.

CDR3 nucleotides: TGTGCCAGCAGCTCCCGGGATGGGGTGCGATACGAGCAGTACTTC. Encoded protein: CASSSRDGVRYEQYF. V and J are TRBV13 and TRBJ2-7, with D possibly matching TRBD2 (5 bases). The CDR3 runs 15 residues. Germline V gene sequence: CDR1 PRHDT, CDR2 FYEKMQ (reference sequence). Trimming cost V 4 bases and J 4 bases, with 17 bases left between them.

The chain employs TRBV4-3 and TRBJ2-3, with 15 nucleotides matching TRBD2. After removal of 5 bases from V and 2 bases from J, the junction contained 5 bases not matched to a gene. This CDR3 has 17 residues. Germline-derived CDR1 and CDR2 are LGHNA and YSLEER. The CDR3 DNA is TGCGCCAGCAGCTCAGGACTAGCGGGGGGGATCACAGATACGCAGTATTTT. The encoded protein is CASSSGLAGGITDTQYF.

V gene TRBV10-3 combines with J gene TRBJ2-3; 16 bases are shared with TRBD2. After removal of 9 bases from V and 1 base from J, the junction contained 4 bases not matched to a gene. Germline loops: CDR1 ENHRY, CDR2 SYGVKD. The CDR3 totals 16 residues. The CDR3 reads CAIGTSGRGGTDTQYF. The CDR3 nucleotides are TGTGCCATTGGGACTAGCGGGAGGGGCGGCACAGATACGCAGTATTTT.

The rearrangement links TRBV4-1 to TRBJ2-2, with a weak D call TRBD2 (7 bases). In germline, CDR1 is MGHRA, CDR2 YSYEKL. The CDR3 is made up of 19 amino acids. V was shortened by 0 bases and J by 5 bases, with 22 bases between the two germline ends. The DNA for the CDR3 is TGCGCCAGCAGCCAAGATCGGGGGGCCCTAAAGGAGGGGACCGGGGAGCTGTTTTTT. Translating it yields CASSQDRGALKEGTGELFF.

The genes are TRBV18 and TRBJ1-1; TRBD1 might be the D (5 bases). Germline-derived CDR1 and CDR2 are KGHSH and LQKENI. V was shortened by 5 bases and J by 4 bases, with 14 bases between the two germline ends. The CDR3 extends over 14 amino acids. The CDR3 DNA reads TGTGCCAGCTCATACGGCAGGGCCGGCACTGAAGCTTTCTTT. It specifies CASSYGRAGTEAFF. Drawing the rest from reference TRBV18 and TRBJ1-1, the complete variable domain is NAGVMQNPRHLVRRRGQEARLRCSPMKGHSHVYWYRQLPEEGLKFMVYLQKENIIDESGMPKERFSAEFPKEGPSILRIQQVVRGDSAAYFCASSYGRAGTEAFFGQGTRLTVV.

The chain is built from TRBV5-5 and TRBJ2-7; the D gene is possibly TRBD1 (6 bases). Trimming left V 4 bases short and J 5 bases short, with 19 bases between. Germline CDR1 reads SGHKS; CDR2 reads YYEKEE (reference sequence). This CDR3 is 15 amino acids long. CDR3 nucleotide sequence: TGTGCCAGCAGCCCGAGGGGGACCTTCGGGAACGAGCAGTACTTC. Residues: CASSPRGTFGNEQYF.

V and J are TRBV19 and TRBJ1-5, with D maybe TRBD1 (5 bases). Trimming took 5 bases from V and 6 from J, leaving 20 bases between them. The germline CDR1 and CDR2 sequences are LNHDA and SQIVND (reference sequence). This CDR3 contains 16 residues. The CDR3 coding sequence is TGTGCCAGTAGTCCCCTCCCGGGACGGAAATTTCAGCCCCAGCATTTT. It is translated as CASSPLPGRKFQPQHF. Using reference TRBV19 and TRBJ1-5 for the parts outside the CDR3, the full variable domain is DGGITQSPKYLFRKEGQNVTLSCEQNLNHDAMYWYRQDPGQGLRLIYYSQIVNDFQKGDIAEGYSVSREKKESFPLTVTSAQKNPTAFYLCASSPLPGRKFQPQHFGDGTRLSIL.